This is a list of T cell receptor beta chains from one sample in a study of PD-1 blockade in mismatch repair-deficient tumors. Using immunoSEQ multiplex PCR, the repertoire was profiled, and TCRdb retains in-frame clones only, with some absent. The profile shows some 16,000 clones, approximately 84% of them singletons. Material: PBMCs, obtained roughly 24 weeks after starting pembrolizumab. These receptors all stem from an adult with mismatch repair-deficient cancer. CDR3s include the opening cysteine and the closing phenylalanine or tryptophan. Each record gives: V gene, D gene, clone size, J gene, CDR3 DNA, CDR3 protein. A D gene is named only where the DNA matches it firmly. A clone size is listed for some rows: how often the clone was seen (once, few, many), or a class if it is expanded.

>TRBV19|.|.|TRBJ2-2
TGTGCCTGGCGGGACGGGGACACCGGGGAGCTGTTTTTT
CAWRDGDTGELFF
>TRBV7-3|.|.|TRBJ2-1
TGTGCCAGCAGCTTCGGGATTCACAATGAGCAGTTCTTC
CASSFGIHNEQFF
>TRBV28|.|once|TRBJ2-5
TGTGCCAGCAGTTTAGTCTCGCGTGAGACCCAGTACTTC
CASSLVSRETQYF
>TRBV27|TRBD2|.|TRBJ2-3
TGTGCCAGCAGTTTTGTAGCGGGAGGGCTTAGCACAGATACGCAGTATTTT
CASSFVAGGLSTDTQYF
>TRBV6-6|TRBD1|.|TRBJ1-2
TGTGCCAGCAGAGAGACAGGGGAAGGAAACTATGGCTACACCTTC
CASRETGEGNYGYTF
>TRBV7-2|TRBD1|once|TRBJ1-5
TGTGCCAGCAGCTTAGAGGGACAGGGGAATCAGCCCCAGCATTTT
CASSLEGQGNQPQHF
>TRBV12-5|TRBD1|.|TRBJ1-3
TGTGCTAGTGGTGTAGGGGGCGCAGACACCATATATTTT
CASGVGGADTIYF
>TRBV9|.|.|TRBJ1-2
TGTGCCAGCAGCTCCACTGATAACTATGGCTACACCTTC
CASSSTDNYGYTF
>TRBV5-1|.|.|TRBJ1-2
TGCGCCAGCAGCTTGGAGAGCGCAGAGAACTATGGCTACACCTTC
CASSLESAENYGYTF
>TRBV14|TRBD1|.|TRBJ1-4
TGTGCCAGCAGCCGCCTGACAGGGACTAATGAAAAACTGTTTTTT
CASSRLTGTNEKLFF
>TRBV11-3|.|.|TRBJ2-7
TGTGCCAGCACCTCCCCCAGGGAATTCGAGCAGTACTTC
CASTSPREFEQYF
>TRBV5-1|.|.|TRBJ2-7
TGCGCCAGCAGTAATGCGCAATCCTACGAGCAGTACTTC
CASSNAQSYEQYF
>TRBV29-1|TRBD1|.|TRBJ1-1
TGCAGCGTCGAGGGGGCGAACACTGAAGCTTTCTTT
CSVEGANTEAFF
>TRBV6-5|TRBD1|.|TRBJ1-1
TGTGCCAGCAGACCCGACAGGGGGATCACTGAAGCTTTCTTT
CASRPDRGITEAFF
>TRBV6-1|.|once|TRBJ2-7
TGTGCCAGCAGTGATCAGGGCAAAGGCGCTCGTTCCTACGAGCAGTACTTC
CASSDQGKGARSYEQYF
>TRBV6-1|TRBD1|once|TRBJ1-5
TGTGCCAGCAGTGTGCAGGGGGGTGGTCAGCCCCAGCATTTT
CASSVQGGGQPQHF
>TRBV19|TRBD1|.|TRBJ1-5
TGTGCCAGTTCCCCTTTGGGGACAGGGGGCACGAATCAGCCCCAGCATTTT
CASSPLGTGGTNQPQHF
>TRBV9|TRBD2|.|TRBJ2-1
TGTGCCAGCAGCACCAGCGGCACTAGCGGGGGAGGCTCCTACAATGAGCAGTTCTTC
CASSTSGTSGGGSYNEQFF
>TRBV6-1|TRBD1|.|TRBJ1-4
TGTGCCAGCAGTGTGGGACAGGGTTATGAAAAACTGTTTTTT
CASSVGQGYEKLFF
>TRBV2|TRBD2|.|TRBJ2-5
TGTGCCAGCAGTGGGACTAGCGGGAGACAGACCCAGTACTTC
CASSGTSGRQTQYF
>TRBV5-1|TRBD2|.|TRBJ2-2
TGCGCCAGCGGACTAGCGGGAAAGCTCACCGGGGAGCTGTTTTTT
CASGLAGKLTGELFF
>TRBV19|.|.|TRBJ2-6
TGTGCCAGTAGTATAAGGGGGTCTGGGGCCAACGTCCTGACTTTC
CASSIRGSGANVLTF
>TRBV7-8|.|.|TRBJ1-2
TGTGCCAGCAGCTTAAGGGGGGGCTCCTCTGGCTACACCTTC
CASSLRGGSSGYTF
>TRBV21-1|.|.|TRBJ1-2
TGTGCCAGCAGCCCCCCCGACACAGCTCACCCTTGCTACGGCTACACCTTC
CASSPPDTAHPCYGYTF
>TRBV21-1|.|.|TRBJ2-4
TGTGCCAGCAGCAAAGACGGGCGGTTAGGGGACATTCAGTACTTC
CASSKDGRLGDIQYF
>TRBV5-1|TRBD2|.|TRBJ2-7
TGCGCCAGCAGGGCGGGAGGCCTCTACGAGCAGTACTTC
CASRAGGLYEQYF
>TRBV9|TRBD1|few|TRBJ2-7
TGTGCCAGCAGCCTTACAGGGGGTACTACTGGTGGAGAGCAGTACTTC
CASSLTGGTTGGEQYF
>TRBV7-9|.|.|TRBJ2-3
TGTGCCAGCAGCTTAGTTACAGGCTTCGGGCACAGCACGCAGTATTTT
CASSLVTGFGHSTQYF
>TRBV28|TRBD1|.|TRBJ2-7
TGTGCCAGCAGTTTACGGGACAGGGGGCTTCACGAGCAGTACTTC
CASSLRDRGLHEQYF
>TRBV6-1|.|.|TRBJ1-6
TGTGCCAGCCGAGGGGGTCCTAATTCACCCCTCCACTTT
CASRGGPNSPLHF
>TRBV7-8|.|.|TRBJ2-7
TGTGCCAGCAGCCAACCCGGGGGCTCCTACGAGCAGTACTTC
CASSQPGGSYEQYF
>TRBV11-3|.|.|TRBJ2-7
TGTGCCAGCAGCCTATGGTCACAGGCCACCTACGAGCAGTACTTC
CASSLWSQATYEQYF
>TRBV9|.|.|TRBJ1-2
TGTGCCAGCAGCCACTACCCAGGGGTAGCTAACTATGGCTACACCTTC
CASSHYPGVANYGYTF
>TRBV28|.|.|TRBJ2-7
TGTGCCAGCAGTTTATTGGTCCCGCGCAGGGTAGGCGAGCAGTACTTC
CASSLLVPRRVGEQYF
>TRBV5-1|TRBD2|.|TRBJ2-2
TGCGCCAGCACCCCTAGCGGGAACACCGGGGAGCTGTTTTTT
CASTPSGNTGELFF
>TRBV4-1|.|.|TRBJ2-5
TGCGCCAGCAGCCAAGATTGGCTAGCCGCCGAGACCCAGTACTTC
CASSQDWLAAETQYF
>TRBV29-1|.|.|TRBJ1-5
TGCAGCGTTGTTGGCGGGGCAGATCAGCCCCAGCATTTT
CSVVGGADQPQHF
>TRBV5-4|.|.|TRBJ1-4
TGTGCCAGCAGCATAAACACGGGGACTAATGAAAAACTGTTTTTT
CASSINTGTNEKLFF
>TRBV29-1|.|.|TRBJ2-1
TGCAGCGTCTCTAGAGACGATGAGCAGTTCTTC
CSVSRDDEQFF
>TRBV27|TRBD1|.|TRBJ1-1
TGTGCCAGCAGTCGAGGACAGGGTCTTGCTTTCTTT
CASSRGQGLAFF
>TRBV7-3|.|few|TRBJ2-1
TGTGCCAGCAGCTCAGCGGTTACGGTTTACAATGAGCAGTTCTTC
CASSSAVTVYNEQFF
>TRBV2|.|.|TRBJ2-2
TGTGCCAGCAAAATCCAGGGAACCGGGGAGCTGTTTTTT
CASKIQGTGELFF
>TRBV12-1|.|once|TRBJ1-4
TGTGCCAGCAGCCAGGACAGGGAGACCGCTAATGAAAAACTGTTTTTT
CASSQDRETANEKLFF
>TRBV27|.|.|TRBJ2-1
TGTGCCAGCAGTTCAGTGGACACTACATACAATGAGCAGTTCTTC
CASSSVDTTYNEQFF
>TRBV29-1|.|.|TRBJ2-3
TGCAGCGTTGAATTCCCGGGGGATACGCAGTATTTT
CSVEFPGDTQYF
>TRBV19|.|few|TRBJ1-6
TGTGCCAGTAAGCGCCCCGAGGGAAATTCACCCCTCCACTTT
CASKRPEGNSPLHF
>TRBV28|.|.|TRBJ1-6
TGTGCCAGCTCCCTCCGGCAGCGAAGTTCACCCCTCCACTTT
CASSLRQRSSPLHF
>TRBV27|.|.|TRBJ2-5
TGTGCCAGCAGTGGGCTCGGCAGCCAAGAGACCCAGTACTTC
CASSGLGSQETQYF
>TRBV28|.|.|TRBJ2-3
TGTGCCAGCACTCCGTGGGCCCCGGCAGATACGCAGTATTTT
CASTPWAPADTQYF
>TRBV2|.|.|TRBJ2-1
TGTGCCACCGAAGGGGGATCAAACAATGAGCAGTTCTTC
CATEGGSNNEQFF
>TRBV11-1|TRBD2|once|TRBJ2-1
TGTGCCAGCAGCCGAAGTAGCGGGAGCTTCTCGGAGATCTTC
CASSRSSGSFSEIF
>TRBV5-4|.|.|TRBJ1-1
TGTGCCAGCAGCTCGTCCTCGGCCAGGGTTGAAGCTTTCTTT
CASSSSSARVEAFF
>TRBV18|.|once|TRBJ1-1
TGTGCCAGCTCTCCGGACAGAGTGAACACTGAAGCTTTCTTT
CASSPDRVNTEAFF
>TRBV25-1|.|.|TRBJ2-5
TGTGCCAGTAAGCAGGGGCAAGAGACCCAGTACTTC
CASKQGQETQYF
>TRBV21-1|.|.|TRBJ2-1
TGTGCCAGCAGCAAAGAGTGTACAGGGGGCGGGGATGAGCAGTTCTTC
CASSKECTGGGDEQFF